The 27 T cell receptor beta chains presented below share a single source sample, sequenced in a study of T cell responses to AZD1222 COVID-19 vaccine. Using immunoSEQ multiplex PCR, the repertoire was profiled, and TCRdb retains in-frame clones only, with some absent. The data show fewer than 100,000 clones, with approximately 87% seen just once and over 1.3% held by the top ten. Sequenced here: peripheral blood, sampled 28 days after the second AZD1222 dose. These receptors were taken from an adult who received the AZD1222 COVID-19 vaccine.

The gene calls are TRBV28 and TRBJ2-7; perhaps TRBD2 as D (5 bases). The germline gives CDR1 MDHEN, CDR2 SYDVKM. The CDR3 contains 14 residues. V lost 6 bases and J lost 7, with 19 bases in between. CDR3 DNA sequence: TGTGCCAGCAGCCCCCATTGGACTCCTAAAGAGCAGTACTTC. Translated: CASSPHWTPKEQYF.

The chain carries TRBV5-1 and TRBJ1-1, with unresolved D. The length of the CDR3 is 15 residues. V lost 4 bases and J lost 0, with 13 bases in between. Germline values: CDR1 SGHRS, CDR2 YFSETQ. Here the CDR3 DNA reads TGCGCCAGCAGCGTCAGTTCATGGCTGAACACTGAAGCTTTCTTT. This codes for CASSVSSWLNTEAFF.

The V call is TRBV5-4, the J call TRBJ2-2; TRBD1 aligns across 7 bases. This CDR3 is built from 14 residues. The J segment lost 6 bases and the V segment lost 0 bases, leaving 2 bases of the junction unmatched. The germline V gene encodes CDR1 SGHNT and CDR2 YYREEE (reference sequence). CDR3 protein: CASSLGDRAGELFF. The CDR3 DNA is TGTGCCAGCAGCTTGGGGGACAGAGCCGGGGAGCTGTTTTTT. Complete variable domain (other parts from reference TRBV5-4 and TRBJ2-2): ETGVTQSPTHLIKTRGQQVTLRCSSQSGHNTVSWYQQALGQGPQFIFQYYREEENGRGNFPPRFSGLQFPNYSSELNVNALELDDSALYLCASSLGDRAGELFFGEGSRLTVL.

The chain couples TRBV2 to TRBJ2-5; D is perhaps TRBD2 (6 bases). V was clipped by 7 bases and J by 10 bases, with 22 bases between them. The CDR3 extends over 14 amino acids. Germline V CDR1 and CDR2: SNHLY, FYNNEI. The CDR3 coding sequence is TGTGCCAGCAAAGCGGAGGGGACCTTCGGGGGCCAGTACTTC. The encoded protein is CASKAEGTFGGQYF.

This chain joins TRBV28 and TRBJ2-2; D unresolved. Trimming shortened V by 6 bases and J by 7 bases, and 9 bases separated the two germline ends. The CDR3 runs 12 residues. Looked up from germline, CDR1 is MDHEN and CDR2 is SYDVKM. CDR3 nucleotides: TGTGCCAGCAGCCTACTTGACGGGGAGCTGTTTTTT. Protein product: CASSLLDGELFF.

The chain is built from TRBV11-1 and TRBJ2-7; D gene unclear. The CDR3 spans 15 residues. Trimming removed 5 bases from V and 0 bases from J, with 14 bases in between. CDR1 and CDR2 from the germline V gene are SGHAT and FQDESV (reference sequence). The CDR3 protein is CASSPPRTGSYEQYF. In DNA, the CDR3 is TGTGCCAGCAGCCCCCCCCGGACGGGCTCCTACGAGCAGTACTTC.

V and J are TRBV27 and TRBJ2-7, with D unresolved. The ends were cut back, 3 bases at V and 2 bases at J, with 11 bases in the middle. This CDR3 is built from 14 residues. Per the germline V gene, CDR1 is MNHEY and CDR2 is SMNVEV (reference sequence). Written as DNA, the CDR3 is TGTGCCAGCAGTTTCACGACCGAAGCCTACGAGCAGTACTTC. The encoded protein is CASSFTTEAYEQYF.

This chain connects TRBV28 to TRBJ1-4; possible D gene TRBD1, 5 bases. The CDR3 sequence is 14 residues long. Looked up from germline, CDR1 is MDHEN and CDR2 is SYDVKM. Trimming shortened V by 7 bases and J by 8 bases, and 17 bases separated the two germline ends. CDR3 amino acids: CASTSPGPTEKLFF. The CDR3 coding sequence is TGTGCCAGCACCTCGCCGGGACCGACCGAAAAACTGTTTTTT.

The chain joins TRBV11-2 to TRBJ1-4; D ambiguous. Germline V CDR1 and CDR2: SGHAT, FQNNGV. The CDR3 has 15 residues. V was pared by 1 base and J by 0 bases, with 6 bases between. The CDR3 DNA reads TGTGCCAGCAGCTTAGCTACGGCAACTAATGAAAAACTGTTTTTT. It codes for CASSLATATNEKLFF.

CDR3 amino acids: CASSYSLAGSSYEQYF. DNA of the CDR3: TGTGCCAGCAGTTACTCACTGGCAGGGAGCTCCTACGAGCAGTACTTC. The chain recombines TRBV6-5 with TRBJ2-7; D tentatively fits TRBD1 or TRBD2 (5 bases each). There are 16 residues in the CDR3. Per germline, CDR1 MNHEY and CDR2 SVGAGI. The V gene lost 0 bases and the J gene lost 0 bases, with 12 bases spanning the gap.

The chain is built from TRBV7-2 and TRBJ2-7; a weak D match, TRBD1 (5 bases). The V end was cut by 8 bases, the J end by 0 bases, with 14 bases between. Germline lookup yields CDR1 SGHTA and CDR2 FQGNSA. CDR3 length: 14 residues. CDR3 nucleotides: TGTGCCAGCTTCTTGGGGCCGGGCTCCTACGAGCAGTACTTC. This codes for CASFLGPGSYEQYF.

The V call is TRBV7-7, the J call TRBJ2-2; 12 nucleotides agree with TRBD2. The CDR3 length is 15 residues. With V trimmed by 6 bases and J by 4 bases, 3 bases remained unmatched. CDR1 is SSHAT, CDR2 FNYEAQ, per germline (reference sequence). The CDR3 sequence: CASSSGLAGTGELFF. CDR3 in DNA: TGTGCCAGCAGTTCGGGACTAGCGGGCACCGGGGAGCTGTTTTTT.

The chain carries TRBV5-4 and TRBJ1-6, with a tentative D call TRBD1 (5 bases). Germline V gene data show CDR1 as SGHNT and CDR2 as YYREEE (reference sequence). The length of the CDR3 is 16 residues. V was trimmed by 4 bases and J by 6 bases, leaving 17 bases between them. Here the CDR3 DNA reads TGTGCCAGCAGCGGCGGGGCTTTGGGGAGTAATTCACCCCTCCACTTT. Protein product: CASSGGALGSNSPLHF.

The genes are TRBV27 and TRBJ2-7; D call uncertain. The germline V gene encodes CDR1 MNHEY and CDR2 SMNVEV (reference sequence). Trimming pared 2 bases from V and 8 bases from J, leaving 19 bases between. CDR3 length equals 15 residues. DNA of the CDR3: TGTGCCAGCAGTTTAGCCCTCCAGGCCACCGAAAAGCAGTACTTC. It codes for CASSLALQATEKQYF.

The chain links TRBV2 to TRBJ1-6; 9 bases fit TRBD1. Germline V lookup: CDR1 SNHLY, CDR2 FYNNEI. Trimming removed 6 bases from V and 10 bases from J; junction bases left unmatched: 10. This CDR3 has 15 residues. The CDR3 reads CASRAGTGIGSPLHF. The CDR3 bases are TGTGCCAGCAGGGCCGGGACAGGGATAGGATCACCCCTCCACTTT.

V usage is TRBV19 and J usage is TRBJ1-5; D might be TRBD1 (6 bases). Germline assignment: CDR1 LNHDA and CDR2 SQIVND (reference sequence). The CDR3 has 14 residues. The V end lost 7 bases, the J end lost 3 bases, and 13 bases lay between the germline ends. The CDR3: CASTPTGNNQPQHF. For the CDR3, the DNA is TGTGCCAGTACCCCCACAGGGAACAATCAGCCCCAGCATTTT.

The DNA of the CDR3 is TGCAGCGTTCTCCCGCGCCCGAACCACAATGAGCAGTTCTTC. This codes for CSVLPRPNHNEQFF. This chain uses TRBV29-1 with TRBJ2-1, with D uncertain. Deletions cut 5 bases from V and 5 bases from J, with 16 bases between. Germline V lookup: CDR1 SQVTM, CDR2 ANQGSEA. The CDR3 contains 14 residues.

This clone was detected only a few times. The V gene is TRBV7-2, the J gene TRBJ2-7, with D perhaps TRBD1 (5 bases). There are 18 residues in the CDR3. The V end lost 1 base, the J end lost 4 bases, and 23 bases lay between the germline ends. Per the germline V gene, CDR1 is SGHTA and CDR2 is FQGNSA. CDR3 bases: TGTGCCAGCAGCTTAGAGGGTGCTTGGGGCCGATTCCCTTACGAGCAGTACTTC. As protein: CASSLEGAWGRFPYEQYF.

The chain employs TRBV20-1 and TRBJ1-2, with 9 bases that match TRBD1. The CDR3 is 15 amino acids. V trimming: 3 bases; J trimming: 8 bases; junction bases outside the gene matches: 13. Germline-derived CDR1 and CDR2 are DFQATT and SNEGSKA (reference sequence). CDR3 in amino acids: CSASGGDRVVYGYTF. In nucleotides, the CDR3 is TGCAGTGCTAGTGGGGGGGACAGGGTTGTTTACGGCTACACCTTC.

The CDR3 sequence: CAISESTGGGTEAFF. In nucleotides, the CDR3 is TGTGCCATCAGTGAGTCGACAGGGGGAGGAACTGAAGCTTTCTTT. The chain combines TRBV10-3 with TRBJ1-1; 9 bases are a match to TRBD1. With V trimmed by 0 bases and J by 5 bases, 4 bases remained unmatched. Germline CDR1 and CDR2: ENHRY and SYGVKD. This CDR3 comprises 15 residues.

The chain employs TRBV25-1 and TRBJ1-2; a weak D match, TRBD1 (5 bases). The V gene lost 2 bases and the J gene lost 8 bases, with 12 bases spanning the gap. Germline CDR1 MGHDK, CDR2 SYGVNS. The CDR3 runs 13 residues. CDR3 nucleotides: TGTGCCAGCAGTGAAGGGGGAGCGAGGGGCTACACCTTC. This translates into CASSEGGARGYTF.

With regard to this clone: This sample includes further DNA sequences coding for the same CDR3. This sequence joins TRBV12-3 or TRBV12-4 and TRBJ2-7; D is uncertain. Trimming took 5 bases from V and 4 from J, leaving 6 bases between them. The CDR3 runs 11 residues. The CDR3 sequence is CASSPSYEQYF. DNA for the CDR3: TGTGCCAGCAGTCCGAGTTACGAGCAGTACTTC.

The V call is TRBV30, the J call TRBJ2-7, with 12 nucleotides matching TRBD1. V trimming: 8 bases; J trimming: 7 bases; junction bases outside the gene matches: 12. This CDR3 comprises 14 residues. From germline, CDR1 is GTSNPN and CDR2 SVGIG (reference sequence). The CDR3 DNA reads TGTGCCCGAGAGTGGGGACAGGGGGCCGGTGAGCAGTACTTC. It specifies CAREWGQGAGEQYF.

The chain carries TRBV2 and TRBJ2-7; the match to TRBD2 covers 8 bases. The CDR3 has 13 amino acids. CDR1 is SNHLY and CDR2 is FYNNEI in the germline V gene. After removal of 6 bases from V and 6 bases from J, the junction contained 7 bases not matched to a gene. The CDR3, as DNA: TGTGCCAGCAGCAGAACGGGGGGGGCCGAGCAGTACTTC. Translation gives CASSRTGGAEQYF.

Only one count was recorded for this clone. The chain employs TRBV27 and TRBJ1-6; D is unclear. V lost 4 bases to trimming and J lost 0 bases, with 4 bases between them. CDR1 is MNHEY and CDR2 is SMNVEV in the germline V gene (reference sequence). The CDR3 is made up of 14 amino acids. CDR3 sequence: CASSSGSYNSPLHF. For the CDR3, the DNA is TGTGCCAGCAGTTCGGGCTCCTATAATTCACCCCTCCACTTT.

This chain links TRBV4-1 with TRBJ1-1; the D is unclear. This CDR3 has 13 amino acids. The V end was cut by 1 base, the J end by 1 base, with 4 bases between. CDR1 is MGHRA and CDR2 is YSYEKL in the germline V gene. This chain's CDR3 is CASSQVQNTEAFF. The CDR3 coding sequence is TGCGCCAGCAGCCAAGTACAGAACACTGAAGCTTTCTTT.

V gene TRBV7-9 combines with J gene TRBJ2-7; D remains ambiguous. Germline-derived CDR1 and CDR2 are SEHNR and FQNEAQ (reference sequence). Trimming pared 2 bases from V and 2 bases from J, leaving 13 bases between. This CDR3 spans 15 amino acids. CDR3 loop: CASSLPGQTPYEQYF. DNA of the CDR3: TGTGCCAGCAGCTTACCCGGCCAAACCCCCTACGAGCAGTACTTC.